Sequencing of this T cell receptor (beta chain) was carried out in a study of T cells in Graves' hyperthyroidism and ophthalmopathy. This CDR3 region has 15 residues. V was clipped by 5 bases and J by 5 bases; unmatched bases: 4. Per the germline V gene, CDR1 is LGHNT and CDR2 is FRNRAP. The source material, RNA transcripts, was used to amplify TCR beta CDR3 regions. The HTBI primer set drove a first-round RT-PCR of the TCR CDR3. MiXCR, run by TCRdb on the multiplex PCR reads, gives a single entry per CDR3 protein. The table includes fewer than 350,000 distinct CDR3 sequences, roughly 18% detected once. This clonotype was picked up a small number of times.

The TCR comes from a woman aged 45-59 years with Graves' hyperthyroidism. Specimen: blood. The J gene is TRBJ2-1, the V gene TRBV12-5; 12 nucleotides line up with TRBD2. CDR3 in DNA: TGTGCTAGTGGTCTGGGACTAGCGGGCCACAATGAGCAGTTCTTC. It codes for CASGLGLAGHNEQFF.